The entry below gives a single T cell receptor beta chain sequence along with its context. Its antigen remains unknown. The data belong to a study of OX40 agonist ivuxolimab in advanced cancers. Study overall: Participants averaged approximately 65 years of age (range roughly 23 to 90) and were roughly 83% male. Study results and caveats: It was also the case that some nonresponders had low normalized T-cell clonal expansion. The expanded peripheral T cells' antigen specificity was not determined.

The protocol was immunoSEQ multiplex PCR, while the TCRdb copy is restricted to in-frame clones and leaves out a portion. The table includes 26,000 or so clones, more than 70% detected once. This sequence was found in an adult with an advanced solid tumor such as melanoma, head and neck, liver or kidney cancer. Sequencing used CD4+ or CD8+ T cells sorted from blood, obtained in a trial of the OX40 agonist ivuxolimab.

The CDR3 DNA sequence: TGTGCCAGTAGTCCTGTCCCGGCTCACACAGATACGCAGTATTTT. Its translation: CASSPVPAHTDTQYF. V and J are TRBV19 and TRBJ2-3; D is undetermined. Germline CDR1 and CDR2: LNHDA and SQIVND (reference sequence). V was trimmed by 5 bases and J by 2 bases, leaving 14 bases between them. The CDR3 covers 15 residues.